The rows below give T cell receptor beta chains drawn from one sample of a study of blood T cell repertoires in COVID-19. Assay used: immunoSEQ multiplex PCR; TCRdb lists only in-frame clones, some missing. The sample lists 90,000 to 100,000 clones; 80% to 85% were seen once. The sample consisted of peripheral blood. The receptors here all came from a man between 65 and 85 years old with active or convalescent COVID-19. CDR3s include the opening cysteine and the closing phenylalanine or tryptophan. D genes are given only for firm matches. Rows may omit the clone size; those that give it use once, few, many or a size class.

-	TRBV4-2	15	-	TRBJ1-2	TGTGCCAGCAGCCAAGAGCGAGCAGCGAACTATGGCTACACCTTC	CASSQERAANYGYTF
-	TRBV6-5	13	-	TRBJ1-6	TGTGCCAGCTGGGTGGGGGGGACTTCACCCCTCCACTTT	CASWVGGTSPLHF
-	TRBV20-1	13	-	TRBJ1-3	TGCAGTGCTAGTGCGGGCTCTGGAAACACCATATATTTT	CSASAGSGNTIYF
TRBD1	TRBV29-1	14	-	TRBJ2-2	TGCAGCGCCCGACAGGGGCGAACCGCCGGGGAGCTGTTTTTT	CSARQGRTAGELFF
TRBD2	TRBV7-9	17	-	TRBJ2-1	TGTGCCAGCAGCTTACGAGCGGGACTAGATGGCGGGAATGAGCAGTTCTTC	CASSLRAGLDGGNEQFF
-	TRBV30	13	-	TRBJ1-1	TGTGCCTGGAGTCAGGGGCAAAACACTGAAGCTTTCTTT	CAWSQGQNTEAFF
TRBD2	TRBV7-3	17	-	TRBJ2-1	TGTGCCAGCAGCTCTCTGGACTTTAGCGGGGGGAGAGATGAGCAGTTCTTC	CASSSLDFSGGRDEQFF
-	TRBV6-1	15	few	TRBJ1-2	TGTGCCAGCAGTGAAGCGTGGACAGTGCCTCATGGCTACACCTTC	CASSEAWTVPHGYTF
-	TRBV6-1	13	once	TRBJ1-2	TGTGCCAGCAGTGAGCGATTCAACGGTGGCTACACCTTC	CASSERFNGGYTF
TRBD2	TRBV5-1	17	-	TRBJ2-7	TGCGCCAGCAGCTCACGACTAGCGGGGGGCCCCCCCTACGAGCAGTACTTC	CASSSRLAGGPPYEQYF
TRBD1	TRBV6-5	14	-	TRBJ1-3	TGTGCCAGCATCGACAGGGCGGACGGAAACACCATATATTTT	CASIDRADGNTIYF
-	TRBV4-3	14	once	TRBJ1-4	TGCGCCAGCAGCCAAGATCACGGGTCCGGAAAACTGTTTTTT	CASSQDHGSGKLFF
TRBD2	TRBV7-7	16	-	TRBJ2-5	TGTGCTAGCAGCTTAGATCTTAGCGGGGGACGGGAGACCCAGTACTTC	CASSLDLSGGRETQYF
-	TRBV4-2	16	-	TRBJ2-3	TGTGCCAGCAGCCAAGCCCAGGGGACAAGCACAGATACGCAGTATTTT	CASSQAQGTSTDTQYF
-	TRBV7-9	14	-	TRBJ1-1	TGTGCCAGCAGCACACAGGGCGGTCGGACTGAAGCTTTCTTT	CASSTQGGRTEAFF
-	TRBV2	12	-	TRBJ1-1	TGTGCCAGCAGCGGAGGGTTGACTGAAGCTTTCTTT	CASSGGLTEAFF
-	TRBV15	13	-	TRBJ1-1	TGTGCCACCAGCAGGGAGGGTATAGGTGAAGCTTTCTTT	CATSREGIGEAFF
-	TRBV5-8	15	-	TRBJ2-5	TGTGCCAGCAGCCTTAGTAACAGGCCCGGAGAGACCCAGTACTTC	CASSLSNRPGETQYF
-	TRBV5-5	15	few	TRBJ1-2	TGTGCCAGCAGCTTGGTTCCGGGGATTCAGGGGGGCTACACCTTC	CASSLVPGIQGGYTF
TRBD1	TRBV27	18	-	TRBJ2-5	TGTGCCAGCAGTTTGGGTTATCGGGACAGCAAATTACAAGAGACCCAGTACTTC	CASSLGYRDSKLQETQYF
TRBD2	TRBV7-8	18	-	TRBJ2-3	TGTGCCAGCAGCTTCGGGACTAGCGGGGTGACTAGCACAGATACGCAGTATTTT	CASSFGTSGVTSTDTQYF
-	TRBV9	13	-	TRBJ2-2	TGTGCCAGCAGCGTACATAACACCGGGGAGCTGTTTTTT	CASSVHNTGELFF
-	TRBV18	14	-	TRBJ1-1	TGTGCCAGCTCACCTCGGCACCGGGAGGCTGAAGCTTTCTTT	CASSPRHREAEAFF
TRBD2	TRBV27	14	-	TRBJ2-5	TGTGCCAGCAGTCCCGGGACTAGGGGAGAGACCCAGTACTTC	CASSPGTRGETQYF